This TCR beta chain is drawn from a study of cytomegalovirus exposure and HLA in healthy donors. Study-level information: An early release of data contained approximately 80 million unique TCRs, which came from HLA-typed donors. Overall study results and limits: The authors judged a highly shared variant cluster likely a sequencing artifact. Later analysis identified a missense DCLRE1C variant that was linked to TCR beta V- and J-gene trimming.

Of note for this clone: Its target is unknown.

Germline lookup yields CDR1 WSHSY and CDR2 SAAADI. Trimming cost V 8 bases and J 8 bases; bases outside gene matches: 5. The CDR3 is made up of 12 amino acids. Donors likely had unrecorded immune exposures despite being nominally healthy when sampled. Both 60 Vbeta primers and 13 Jbeta primers went into the PCR. TCRdb's table, derived via immunoSEQ multiplex PCR, lists solely in-frame clones and lacks some. The sample holds some 180,000 clones, 82% seen once. V gene TRBV10-2 combines with J gene TRBJ2-2, with 7 bases fitting TRBD1. This receptor was identified in a man between 40 and 49 years old in good health and CMV-seronegative. The sample was PBMCs. CDR3 nucleotide sequence: TGCGCCAGCGGAACAGGGGTTGGGGAGCTGTTTTTT. Residues: CASGTGVGELFF.